The sequence of this T cell receptor beta chain was determined in a study of human T cells and chemical hapten exposure. Study information: Mainly, slight library volume differences in the pool made TCR yields vary.

TCRdb re-called the RACE reads with MiXCR, one entry per CDR3 protein. The sample holds tens of thousands of distinct CDR3 sequences, around 15% seen once. The time point was: pre-sensitization, week 0. The treatment here: therapeutic diphenylcyclopropenone sensitization with weekly scalp DPC. RNA extraction used unfractionated whole blood as the source of total RNA. CDR1 GTSNPN and CDR2 SVGIG come from the germline V gene (reference sequence). Trimming cost V 2 bases and J 3 bases, with 5 bases left between them. The CDR3 is made up of 12 amino acids. The sample was whole blood, taken in connection with sensitization to the hapten diphenylcyclopropenone (DPC). This TCR derives from a woman in her forties or fifties with alopecia areata. Some clones in this sample may be carry-over from other donors' samples. This chain connects TRBV30 to TRBJ2-1, with D uncertain. The CDR3 loop reads CAWSYLYNEQFF. CDR3 sequence (DNA): TGTGCCTGGAGTTACCTCTACAATGAGCAGTTCTTC. Variable domain in full (rest from reference TRBV30 and TRBJ2-1): SQTIHQWPATLVQPVGSPLSLECTVEGTSNPNLYWYRQAAGRGLQLLFYSVGIGQISSEVPQNLSASRPQDRQFILSSKKLLLSDSGFYLCAWSYLYNEQFFGPGTRLTVL.